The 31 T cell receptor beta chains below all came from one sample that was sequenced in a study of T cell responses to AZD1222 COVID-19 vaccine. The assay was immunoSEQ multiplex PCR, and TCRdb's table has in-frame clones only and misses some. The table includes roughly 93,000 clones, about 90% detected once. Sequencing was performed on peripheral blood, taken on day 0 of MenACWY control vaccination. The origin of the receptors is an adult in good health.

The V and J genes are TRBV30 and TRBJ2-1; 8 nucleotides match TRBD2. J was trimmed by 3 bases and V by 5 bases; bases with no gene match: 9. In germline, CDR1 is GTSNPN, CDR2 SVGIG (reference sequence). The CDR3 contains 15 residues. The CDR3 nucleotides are TGTGCCTGGTCCCCCGGCCTAGCGGGCTACAATGAGCAGTTCTTC. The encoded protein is CAWSPGLAGYNEQFF.

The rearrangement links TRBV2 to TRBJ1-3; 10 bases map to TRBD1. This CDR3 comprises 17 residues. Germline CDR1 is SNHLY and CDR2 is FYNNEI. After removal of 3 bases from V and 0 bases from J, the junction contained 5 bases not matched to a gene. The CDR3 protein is CASSEGTGAFSGNTIYF. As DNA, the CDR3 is TGTGCCAGCAGTGAGGGGACAGGGGCTTTCTCTGGAAACACCATATATTTT. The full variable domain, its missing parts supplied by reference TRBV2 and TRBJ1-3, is EPEVTQTPSHQVTQMGQEVILRCVPISNHLYFYWYRQILGQKVEFLVSFYNNEISEKSEIFDDQFSVERPDGSNFTLKIRSTKLEDSAMYFCASSEGTGAFSGNTIYFGEGSWLTVV.

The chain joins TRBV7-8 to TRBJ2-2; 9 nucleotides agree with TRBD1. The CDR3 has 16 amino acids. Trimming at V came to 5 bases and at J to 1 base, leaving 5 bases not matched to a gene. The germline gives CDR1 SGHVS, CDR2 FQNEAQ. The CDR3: CASSLPGQGNTGELFF. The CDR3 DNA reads TGTGCCAGCAGCCTTCCGGGACAGGGGAACACCGGGGAGCTGTTTTTT.

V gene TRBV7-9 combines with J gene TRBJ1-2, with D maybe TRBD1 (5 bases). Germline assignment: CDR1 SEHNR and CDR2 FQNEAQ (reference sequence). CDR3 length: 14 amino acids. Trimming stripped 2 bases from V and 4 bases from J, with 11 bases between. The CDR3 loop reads CASSLTGPAYGYTF. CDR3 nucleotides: TGTGCCAGCAGCTTAACGGGACCGGCCTATGGCTACACCTTC.

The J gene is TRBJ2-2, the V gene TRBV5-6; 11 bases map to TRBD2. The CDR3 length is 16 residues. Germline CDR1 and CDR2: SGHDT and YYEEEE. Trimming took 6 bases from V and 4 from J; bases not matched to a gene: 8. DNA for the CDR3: TGTGCCAGCATGCCAGGGACTAGCGGTTCCACCGGGGAGCTGTTTTTT. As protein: CASMPGTSGSTGELFF. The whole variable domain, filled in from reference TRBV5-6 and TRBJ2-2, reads DAGVTQSPTHLIKTRGQQVTLRCSPKSGHDTVSWYQQALGQGPQFIFQYYEEEERQRGNFPDRFSGHQFPNYSSELNVNALLLGDSALYLCASMPGTSGSTGELFFGEGSRLTVL.

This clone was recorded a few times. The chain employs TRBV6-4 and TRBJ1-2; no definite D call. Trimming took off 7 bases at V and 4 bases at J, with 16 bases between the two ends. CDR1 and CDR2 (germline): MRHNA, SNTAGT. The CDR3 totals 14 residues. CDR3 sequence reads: CASTPEGGSYGYTF. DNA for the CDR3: TGTGCCAGCACCCCGGAAGGCGGAAGCTATGGCTACACCTTC.

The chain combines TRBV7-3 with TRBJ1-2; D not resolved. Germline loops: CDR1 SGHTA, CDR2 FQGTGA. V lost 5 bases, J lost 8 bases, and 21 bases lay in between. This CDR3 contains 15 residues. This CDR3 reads CASSPSPEWPSGYTF. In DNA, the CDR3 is TGTGCCAGCAGCCCTTCCCCTGAATGGCCGAGCGGCTACACCTTC.

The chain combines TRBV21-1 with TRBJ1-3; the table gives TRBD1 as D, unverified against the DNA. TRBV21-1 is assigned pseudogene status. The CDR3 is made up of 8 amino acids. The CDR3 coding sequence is TGTGCCAGCCAGGTCTCCGGTTTT. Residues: CASQVSGF.

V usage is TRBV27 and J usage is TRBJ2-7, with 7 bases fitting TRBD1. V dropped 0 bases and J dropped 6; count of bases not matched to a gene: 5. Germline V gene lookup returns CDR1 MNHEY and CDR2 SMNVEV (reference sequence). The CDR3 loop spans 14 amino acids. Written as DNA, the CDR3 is TGTGCCAGCAGTTTATCACAGGGGTTCTCCGAGCAGTACTTC. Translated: CASSLSQGFSEQYF.

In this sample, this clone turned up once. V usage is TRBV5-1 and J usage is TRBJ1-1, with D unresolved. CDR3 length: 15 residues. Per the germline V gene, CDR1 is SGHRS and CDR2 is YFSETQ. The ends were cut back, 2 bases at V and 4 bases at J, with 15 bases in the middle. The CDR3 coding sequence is TGCGCCAGCAGCTTTAGGCAGTCCAGGACCACTGAAGCTTTCTTT. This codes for CASSFRQSRTTEAFF.

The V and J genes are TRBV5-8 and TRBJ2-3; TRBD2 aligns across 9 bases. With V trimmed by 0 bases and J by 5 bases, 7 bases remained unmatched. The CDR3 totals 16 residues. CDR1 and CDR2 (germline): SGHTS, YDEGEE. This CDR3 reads CASSLEAGGPKDTQYF. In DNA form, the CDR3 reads TGTGCCAGCAGCTTGGAGGCGGGGGGGCCCAAAGATACGCAGTATTTT.

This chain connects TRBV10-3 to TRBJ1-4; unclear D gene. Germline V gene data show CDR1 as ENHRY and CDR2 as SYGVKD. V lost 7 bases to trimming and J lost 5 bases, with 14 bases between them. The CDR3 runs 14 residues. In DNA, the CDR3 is TGTGCCATCATTACGACCTTGACGAATGAAAAACTGTTTTTT. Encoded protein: CAIITTLTNEKLFF.

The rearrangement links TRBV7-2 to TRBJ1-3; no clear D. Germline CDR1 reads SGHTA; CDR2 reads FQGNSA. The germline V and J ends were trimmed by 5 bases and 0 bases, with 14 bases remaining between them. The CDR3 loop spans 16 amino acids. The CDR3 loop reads CASSPSPALSGNTIYF. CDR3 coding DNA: TGTGCCAGCAGCCCATCTCCGGCCCTCTCTGGAAACACCATATATTTT.

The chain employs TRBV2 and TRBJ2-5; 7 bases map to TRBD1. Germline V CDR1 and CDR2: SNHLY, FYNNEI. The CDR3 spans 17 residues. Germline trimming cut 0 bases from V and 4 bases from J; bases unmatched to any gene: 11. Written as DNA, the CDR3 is TGTGCCAGCAGTGAAGCGCGGACACAGGGGCGGAGAGAGACCCAGTACTTC. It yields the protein CASSEARTQGRRETQYF.

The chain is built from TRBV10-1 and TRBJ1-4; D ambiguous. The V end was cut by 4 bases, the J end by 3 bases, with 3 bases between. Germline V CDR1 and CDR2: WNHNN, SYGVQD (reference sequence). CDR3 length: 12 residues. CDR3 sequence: CASSGSNEKLFF. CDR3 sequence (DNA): TGCGCCAGCAGTGGATCTAATGAAAAACTGTTTTTT.

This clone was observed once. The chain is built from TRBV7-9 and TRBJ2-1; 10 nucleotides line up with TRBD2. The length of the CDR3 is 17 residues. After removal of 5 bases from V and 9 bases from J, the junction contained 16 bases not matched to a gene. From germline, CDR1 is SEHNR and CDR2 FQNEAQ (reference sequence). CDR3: CASSPSAGLAGEGEQFF. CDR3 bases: TGTGCCAGCAGCCCCAGCGCCGGGCTAGCGGGGGAAGGTGAGCAGTTCTTC.

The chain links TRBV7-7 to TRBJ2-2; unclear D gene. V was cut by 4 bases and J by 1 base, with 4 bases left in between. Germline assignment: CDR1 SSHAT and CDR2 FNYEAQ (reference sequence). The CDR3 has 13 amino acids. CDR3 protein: CASSSGNTGELFF. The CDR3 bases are TGTGCCAGCAGCTCAGGGAACACCGGGGAGCTGTTTTTT.

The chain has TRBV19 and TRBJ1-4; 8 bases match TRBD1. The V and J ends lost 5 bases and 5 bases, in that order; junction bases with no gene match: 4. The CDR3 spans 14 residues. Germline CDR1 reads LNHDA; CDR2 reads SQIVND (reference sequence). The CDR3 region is CASSLQGGNEKLFF. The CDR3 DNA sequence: TGTGCCAGTAGTCTACAGGGGGGGAATGAAAAACTGTTTTTT.

CDR3 amino acids: CASTPWVAGNNEQFF. CDR3 nucleotides: TGTGCCAGCACCCCCTGGGTAGCGGGGAACAATGAGCAGTTCTTC. The chain couples TRBV6-5 to TRBJ2-1, with TRBD2 identical over 8 bases. The CDR3 is 15 amino acids. CDR1 is MNHEY, CDR2 SVGAGI, per germline. The J segment lost 5 bases and the V segment lost 7 bases, leaving 10 bases of the junction unmatched.

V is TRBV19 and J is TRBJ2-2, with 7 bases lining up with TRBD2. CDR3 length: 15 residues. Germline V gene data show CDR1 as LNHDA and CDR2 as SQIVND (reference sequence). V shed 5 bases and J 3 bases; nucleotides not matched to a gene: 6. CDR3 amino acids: CASSHRAGDTGELFF. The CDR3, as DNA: TGTGCCAGTAGTCACCGGGCGGGAGACACCGGGGAGCTGTTTTTT.

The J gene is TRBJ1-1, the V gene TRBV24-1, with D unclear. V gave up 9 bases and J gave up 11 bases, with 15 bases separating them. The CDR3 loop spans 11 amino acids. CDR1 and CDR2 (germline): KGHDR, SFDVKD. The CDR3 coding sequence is TGTGCCACCGGAAAAGCGTCTCGGGCTTTCTTT. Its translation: CATGKASRAFF.

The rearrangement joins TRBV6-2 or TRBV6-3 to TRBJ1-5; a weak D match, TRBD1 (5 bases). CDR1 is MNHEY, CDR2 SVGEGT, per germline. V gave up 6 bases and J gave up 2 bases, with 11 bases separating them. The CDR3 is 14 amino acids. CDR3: CASSEDRGNQPQHF. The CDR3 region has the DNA TGTGCCAGCAGCGAAGACAGAGGCAATCAGCCCCAGCATTTT.

DNA for the CDR3: TGTGCCAGCAGCCTAGGGACAGCCTACGAGCAGTACTTC. Protein: CASSLGTAYEQYF. The chain combines TRBV6-5 with TRBJ2-7; 7 bases map to TRBD1. The CDR3 has 13 amino acids. The ends lost 6 bases at V and 2 bases at J; junction bases unmatched: 4. The germline V gene encodes CDR1 MNHEY and CDR2 SVGAGI.

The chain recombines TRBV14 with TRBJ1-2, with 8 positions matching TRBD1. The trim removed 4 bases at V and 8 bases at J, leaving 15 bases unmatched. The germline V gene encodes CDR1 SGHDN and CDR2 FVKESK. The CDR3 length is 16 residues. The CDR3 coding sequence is TGTGCCAGCAGCCTTGGACAGGGTGAAGGGGCTTGGGGCTACACCTTC. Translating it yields CASSLGQGEGAWGYTF.

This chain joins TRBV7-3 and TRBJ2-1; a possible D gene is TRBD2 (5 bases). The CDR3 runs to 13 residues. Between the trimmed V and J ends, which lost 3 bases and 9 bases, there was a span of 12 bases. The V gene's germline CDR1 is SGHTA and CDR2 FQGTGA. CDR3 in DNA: TGTGCCAGCAGCTTTACGGTCGGGGTTGAGCAGTTCTTC. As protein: CASSFTVGVEQFF.

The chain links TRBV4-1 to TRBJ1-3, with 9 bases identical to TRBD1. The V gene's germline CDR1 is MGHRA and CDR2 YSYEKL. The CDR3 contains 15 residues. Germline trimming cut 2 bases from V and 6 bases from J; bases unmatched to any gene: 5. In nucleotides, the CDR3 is TGCGCCAGCAGCCAACCGGGACAGGGACCAAACACCATATATTTT. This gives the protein CASSQPGQGPNTIYF.

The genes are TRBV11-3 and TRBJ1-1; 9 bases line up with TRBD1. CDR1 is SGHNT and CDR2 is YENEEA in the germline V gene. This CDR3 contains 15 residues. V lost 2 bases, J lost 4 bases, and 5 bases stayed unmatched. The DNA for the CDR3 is TGTGCCAGCAGCTTATTATCGGGACAGGGCACTGAAGCTTTCTTT. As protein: CASSLLSGQGTEAFF.

CDR3 DNA: TGTGCCAGTAGTATAGATCGCGGGAGCTCCTATAATTCACCCCTCCACTTT. This codes for CASSIDRGSSYNSPLHF. The genes are TRBV19 and TRBJ1-6; D remains unclear. Trimming pared 0 bases from V and 0 bases from J, leaving 9 bases between. CDR1 and CDR2 from the germline V gene are LNHDA and SQIVND (reference sequence). The CDR3 loop spans 17 amino acids.

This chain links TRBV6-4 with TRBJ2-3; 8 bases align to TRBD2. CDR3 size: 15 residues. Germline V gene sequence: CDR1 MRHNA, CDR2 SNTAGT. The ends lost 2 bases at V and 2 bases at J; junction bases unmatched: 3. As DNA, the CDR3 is TGTGCCAGCAGTGACGCGGGGGGCTACACAGATACGCAGTATTTT. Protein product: CASSDAGGYTDTQYF.

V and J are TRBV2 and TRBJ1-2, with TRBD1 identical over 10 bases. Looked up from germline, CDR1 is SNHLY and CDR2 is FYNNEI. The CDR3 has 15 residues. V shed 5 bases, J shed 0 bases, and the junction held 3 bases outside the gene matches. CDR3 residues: CASSLGQGANYGYTF. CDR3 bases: TGTGCCAGCAGTTTAGGACAGGGGGCTAACTATGGCTACACCTTC.

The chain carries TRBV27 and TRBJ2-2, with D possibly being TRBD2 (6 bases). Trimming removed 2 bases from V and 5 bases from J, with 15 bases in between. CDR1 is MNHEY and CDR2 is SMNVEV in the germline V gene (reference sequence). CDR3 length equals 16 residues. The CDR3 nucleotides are TGTGCCAGCAGTTTAATGTGGGGAGGAGGTACCGGGGAGCTGTTTTTT. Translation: CASSLMWGGGTGELFF.